This entry lists 24 T cell receptor beta chains sequenced from one sample in a study of sequential checkpoint blockade in melanoma. Clones were sequenced by immunoSEQ multiplex PCR, and TCRdb holds only the in-frame ones, with some missing. The sample records more than 950 clones, roughly 21% being singletons. Specified treatment: randomized to nivolumab then ipilimumab (arm A) or the reverse (arm B). The sequenced sample was tumor tissue (inferred from file names), obtained from a patient given nivolumab and ipilimumab in sequence. The receptors derive from a human donor with melanoma.

This clone occurred a few times. This sequence joins TRBV29-1 and TRBJ1-1, with 7 positions matching TRBD1. The germline CDR1 and CDR2 sequences are SQVTM and ANQGSEA. The CDR3 extends over 14 amino acids. V shed 3 bases, J shed 10 bases, and the junction held 14 bases outside the gene matches. The chain's CDR3 is CSVERQGKAPGAFF. The CDR3, as DNA: TGCAGCGTTGAGCGACAGGGTAAGGCCCCGGGAGCTTTCTTT.

This clone is medium-sized. This chain links TRBV11-3 with TRBJ2-6; D is ambiguous. Germline V lookup: CDR1 SGHNT, CDR2 YENEEA. Trimming took 1 base from V and 12 from J, leaving 16 bases between them. This CDR3 has 15 residues. CDR3 coding DNA: TGTGCCAGCAGCTTAGTTCCATTGACCCCTACCGTCCTGACTTTC. Translated: CASSLVPLTPTVLTF.

The chain uses TRBV6-8 and TRBJ1-5, with a tentative D call TRBD1 (5 bases). Trimming left V 7 bases short and J 6 bases short, with 16 bases between. CDR1 is MNHGY and CDR2 is SAAAGT in the germline V gene. This CDR3 comprises 14 residues. In DNA, the CDR3 is TGTGCCAGCACCAACCAGGGAAGGAGTCAGCCCCAGCATTTT. Its translation: CASTNQGRSQPQHF.

This chain links TRBV19 with TRBJ2-1; 11 positions agree with TRBD1. V trimming: 6 bases; J trimming: 3 bases; junction bases outside the gene matches: 10. The CDR3 is made up of 17 amino acids. The germline CDR1 and CDR2 sequences are LNHDA and SQIVND (reference sequence). In DNA, the CDR3 is TGTGCCAGTAGCCATCCGGGACAGGGGGTCCTCTACAATGAGCAGTTCTTC. Residues: CASSHPGQGVLYNEQFF.

The chain employs TRBV18 and TRBJ1-1, with TRBD1 matching over 7 bases. Trimming cost V 8 bases and J 4 bases; bases outside gene matches: 13. This CDR3 comprises 15 residues. CDR1 is KGHSH, CDR2 LQKENI, per germline. This CDR3 reads CASARDSDISTEAFF. CDR3 bases: TGTGCCAGCGCCCGGGACAGCGACATAAGCACTGAAGCTTTCTTT. Looking up the rest from reference TRBV18 and TRBJ1-1 gives the full variable domain: NAGVMQNPRHLVRRRGQEARLRCSPMKGHSHVYWYRQLPEEGLKFMVYLQKENIIDESGMPKERFSAEFPKEGPSILRIQQVVRGDSAAYFCASARDSDISTEAFFGQGTRLTVV.

V and J are TRBV6-8 and TRBJ1-2, with 7 bases lining up with TRBD1. CDR1 is MNHGY, CDR2 SAAAGT, per germline. Trimming removed 4 bases from V and 6 bases from J; junction bases left unmatched: 2. There are 12 residues in the CDR3. CDR3 sequence: CASSSTGNGYTF. CDR3 nucleotide sequence: TGTGCCAGCAGTTCGACAGGGAATGGCTACACCTTC.

This sequence joins TRBV19 and TRBJ2-2; 14 nucleotides match TRBD2. This CDR3 is 18 amino acids long. V shed 7 bases and J 5 bases; nucleotides not matched to a gene: 12. CDR1 LNHDA and CDR2 SQIVND come from the germline V gene (reference sequence). The CDR3 loop reads CASTGLAGVGPSTGELFF. For the CDR3, the DNA is TGTGCCAGTACGGGACTAGCGGGAGTGGGGCCAAGTACCGGGGAGCTGTTTTTT.

This chain uses TRBV6-8 with TRBJ1-5; D perhaps matches TRBD1 (6 bases). This CDR3 is 16 amino acids long. Germline CDR1 and CDR2: MNHGY and SAAAGT. Trimming took off 6 bases at V and 3 bases at J, with 18 bases between the two ends. Written as DNA, the CDR3 is TGTGCCAGCAGACAAACCGGGACAAGAAACAATCAGCCCCAGCATTTT. This encodes CASRQTGTRNNQPQHF.

This clone has a handful of counts. V is TRBV15 and J is TRBJ2-2; D unresolved. The CDR3 runs to 17 residues. The germline gives CDR1 LNHNV, CDR2 YYDKDF (reference sequence). V lost 1 base to trimming and J lost 0 bases, with 12 bases between them. The CDR3 DNA reads TGTGCCACCAGCAGAGCGGGTCCCGTAACGAACACCGGGGAGCTGTTTTTT. Translated, it gives CATSRAGPVTNTGELFF.

This chain links TRBV18 with TRBJ2-5, with 7 bases fitting TRBD1. This CDR3 contains 16 residues. V lost 3 bases, J lost 1 base, and 8 bases stayed unmatched. CDR1 is KGHSH, CDR2 LQKENI, per germline. The CDR3 spells CASSPTIGGLQETQYF. The CDR3 DNA sequence: TGTGCCAGCTCACCTACGATAGGGGGCCTCCAAGAGACCCAGTACTTC.

Relative to its sample, this clone is medium-sized. This chain links TRBV11-3 with TRBJ2-5; the D gene is possibly TRBD2 (5 bases). CDR3 length: 15 residues. The germline V and J ends were trimmed by 1 base and 5 bases, with 14 bases remaining between them. The germline CDR1 and CDR2 sequences are SGHNT and YENEEA. CDR3 DNA sequence: TGTGCCAGCAGCTTAGGGACCGCGTCGGGGGAGACCCAGTACTTC. It translates to CASSLGTASGETQYF.

The V gene is TRBV6-8, the J gene TRBJ2-2, with D possibly matching TRBD2 (6 bases). The CDR3 covers 15 residues. CDR1 is MNHGY and CDR2 is SAAAGT in the germline V gene. V shed 2 bases and J shed 4 bases, with 11 bases lying between them. The CDR3 DNA follows: TGTGCCAGCAGTTACGGTGGAGGGGCCACCGGGGAGCTGTTTTTT. It yields the protein CASSYGGGATGELFF.

J is TRBJ2-1 and V is TRBV28, with D unclear. This CDR3 has 14 amino acids. CDR1 is MDHEN and CDR2 is SYDVKM in the germline V gene. Deletions cut 1 base from V and 2 bases from J, with 6 bases between. The CDR3 DNA sequence: TGTGCCAGCAGTTTATCCGGAACCTACAATGAGCAGTTCTTC. Encoded protein: CASSLSGTYNEQFF.

CDR3 bases: TGTGCCAGCAGCCAGCGTGAAAAACTGTTTTTT. Its translation: CASSQREKLFF. The V gene is TRBV14, the J gene TRBJ1-4; no definite D call. Germline lookup yields CDR1 SGHDN and CDR2 FVKESK. The CDR3 is made up of 11 amino acids. V lost 3 bases to trimming and J lost 7 bases, with 3 bases between them.

The J gene is TRBJ1-5, the V gene TRBV19; D unresolved. Deletions cut 3 bases from V and 1 base from J, with 13 bases between. The CDR3 sequence is 16 residues long. In germline, CDR1 is LNHDA, CDR2 SQIVND (reference sequence). The CDR3 protein is CASSIPSGGSNQPQHF. The CDR3, as DNA: TGTGCCAGTAGTATCCCATCTGGCGGCAGCAATCAGCCCCAGCATTTT.

The genes are TRBV19 and TRBJ2-6; D ambiguous. Trimming removed 2 bases from V and 0 bases from J, with 11 bases in between. CDR3 length: 17 amino acids. The germline gives CDR1 LNHDA, CDR2 SQIVND (reference sequence). The CDR3 bases are TGTGCCAGTAGTATAATCCCCGGCGGCTCTGGGGCCAACGTCCTGACTTTC. Translated: CASSIIPGGSGANVLTF.

By sample share, this clone is large. The CDR3 DNA is TGTGCCAGCACCTCCGCTCCCAGGCACAATGAGCAGTTCTTC. Its translation is CASTSAPRHNEQFF. This chain connects TRBV6-8 to TRBJ2-1; no definite D call. V lost 7 bases to trimming and J lost 5 bases, with 15 bases between them. The CDR3 is 14 residues long. CDR1 is MNHGY and CDR2 is SAAAGT in the germline V gene.

Judged by abundance, this clone is medium-sized. The V gene is TRBV11-3, the J gene TRBJ1-1; D unclear. The V end was cut by 1 base, the J end by 4 bases, with 10 bases between. The CDR3 spans 14 residues. Germline V gene data show CDR1 as SGHNT and CDR2 as YENEEA. DNA of the CDR3: TGTGCCAGCAGCTTAGGAAGCAGAAGCACTGAAGCTTTCTTT. It codes for CASSLGSRSTEAFF.

The V and J genes are TRBV19 and TRBJ1-6, with 8 bases identical to TRBD1. The CDR3 spans 15 residues. The J segment lost 5 bases and the V segment lost 1 base, leaving 1 base of the junction unmatched. In germline, CDR1 is LNHDA, CDR2 SQIVND (reference sequence). The CDR3 here is CASSIGQGNNSPLHF. In DNA, the CDR3 is TGTGCCAGTAGTATAGGACAGGGGAATAATTCACCCCTCCACTTT. Together with reference TRBV19 and TRBJ1-6, the CDR3 gives the full variable domain: DGGITQSPKYLFRKEGQNVTLSCEQNLNHDAMYWYRQDPGQGLRLIYYSQIVNDFQKGDIAEGYSVSREKKESFPLTVTSAQKNPTAFYLCASSIGQGNNSPLHFGNGTRLTVT.

CDR3: CASSPWTDEETQYF. The CDR3 DNA sequence: TGTGCCAGCTCACCATGGACGGATGAAGAGACCCAGTACTTC. The rearrangement joins TRBV18 to TRBJ2-5, with unresolved D. The germline gives CDR1 KGHSH, CDR2 LQKENI. CDR3 length equals 14 residues. Deletions cut 2 bases from V and 3 bases from J, with 10 bases between.

This clone has more than one count but fewer than ten. The chain is built from TRBV29-1 and TRBJ1-4; D perhaps matches TRBD1 (5 bases). V was clipped by 6 bases and J by 3 bases, with 14 bases between them. CDR1 is SQVTM, CDR2 ANQGSEA, per germline. There are 14 residues in the CDR3. In nucleotides, the CDR3 is TGCAGCGTCCGACGAGGGGAGTCTAATGAAAAACTGTTTTTT. It codes for CSVRRGESNEKLFF.

This clone is classed as medium-sized. The rearrangement joins TRBV11-3 to TRBJ1-1; D is unclear. There are 17 residues in the CDR3. Trimming stripped 3 bases from V and 3 bases from J, with 20 bases between. Looked up from germline, CDR1 is SGHNT and CDR2 is YENEEA. DNA of the CDR3: TGTGCCAGCAGCTTGGACTTGGGCAGATCCACGCACACTGAAGCTTTCTTT. It encodes CASSLDLGRSTHTEAFF.

This clone was counted a few times. The chain employs TRBV28 and TRBJ2-1; D gene unclear. Germline V gene sequence: CDR1 MDHEN, CDR2 SYDVKM. This CDR3 has 12 residues. Trimming removed 5 bases from V and 7 bases from J, with 9 bases in between. The CDR3 loop is CASSLGRNEQFF. The CDR3 coding sequence is TGTGCCAGCAGTCTCGGTAGGAATGAGCAGTTCTTC.

This clone was observed a handful of times. V usage is TRBV11-3 and J usage is TRBJ2-1, with TRBD2 identical over 12 bases. V lost 2 bases, J lost 0 bases, and 2 bases stayed unmatched. Germline loops: CDR1 SGHNT, CDR2 YENEEA. This CDR3 spans 17 amino acids. This chain's CDR3 is CASSLTSGGTSYNEQFF. The CDR3 coding sequence is TGTGCCAGCAGCTTAACTAGCGGGGGGACCTCCTACAATGAGCAGTTCTTC.